The TCR beta chain under discussion was sequenced for a study of blood T cells in healthy people across ages. Study-level results: Higher naive T cell percentage went strongly together with higher TCR beta diversity.

The authors ran a second PCR of about 6 to 11 cycles using a sample-barcoded 5' primer and a J-beta primer mix. A template-switch adaptor with 12 random nucleotides tagged each cDNA molecule. One entry per CDR3 protein results from TCRdb running MiXCR on the 5' RACE reads. The profile covers some 370,000 distinct CDR3 sequences, with about half appearing a single time and 50% to 65% taken by the ten largest. This clonotype has a handful of counts. The target antigen is unknown. Each donor gave around 9.3 milliliters of peripheral blood. Per sample, a minimum of 6.5 million PBMCs were isolated. The CDR3 loop spans 14 amino acids. Trimming cost V 6 bases and J 6 bases; bases outside gene matches: 12. Germline V gives CDR1 SQVTM, CDR2 ANQGSEA.

The clonotype originates from a man aged 55 to 70 in good health. Sequences were obtained from blood. This chain connects TRBV29-1 to TRBJ1-2; 8 bases match TRBD1. The CDR3 DNA follows: TGCAGCGTCTCCCCCAGGGGGCAAAGACATGGCTACACCTTC. It yields the protein CSVSPRGQRHGYTF. Full variable domain (outside the CDR3, taken from reference TRBV29-1 and TRBJ1-2): SAVISQKPSRDICQRGTSLTIQCQVDSQVTMMFWYRQQPGQSLTLIATANQGSEATYESGFVIDKFPISRPNLTFSTLTVSNMSPEDSSIYLCSVSPRGQRHGYTFGSGTRLTVV.